This T cell receptor beta chain was sequenced in a study of cytomegalovirus exposure and HLA in healthy donors. From germline, CDR1 is SGHTS and CDR2 YDEGEE. With V trimmed by 4 bases and J by 8 bases, 9 bases remained unmatched. The CDR3 runs to 16 residues. TCRdb's copy holds only in-frame clones and misses some; the assay was immunoSEQ multiplex PCR. The repertoire consists of 65,000 to 75,000 clones, with about 94% occurring once and the leading ten covering more than 2.5%. Regarding this clone: What it binds is not known.

Broader study findings: It was reported that the classifier diagnosed cytomegalovirus status with high specificity and sensitivity in both the original and validation cohorts. Cytomegalovirus-associated status was assigned to roughly 160 TCR beta chains.

This TCR was recovered from a woman aged 18-29 years in good health and CMV-seropositive. Sequencing was performed on PBMCs. V gene TRBV5-8 combines with J gene TRBJ2-1; 13 positions match TRBD2. CDR3 in DNA: TGTGCCAGCAGCGCTGGACTAGCGGGAGTTCGGGATGAGCAGTTCTTC. It specifies CASSAGLAGVRDEQFF.